The 29 T cell receptor beta chains in this list originate from one sample, sequenced in a study of blood T cell repertoires in COVID-19. Libraries were prepared by immunoSEQ multiplex PCR; TCRdb keeps only in-frame clonotypes and omits some of them. This sample carries over 150,000 clones, approximately 79% of them seen once, and the ten largest clones take roughly 25%. The material sequenced was peripheral blood. Receptors were obtained from a woman in her 70s with acute or convalescent COVID-19.

The rearrangement joins TRBV3-1 (or the pseudogene TRBV3-2) to TRBJ1-1; 10 nucleotides agree with TRBD1. J was trimmed by 6 bases and V by 1 base; bases with no gene match: 5. This CDR3 comprises 15 residues. CDR1 LGHDT and CDR2 YNNKEL come from the germline V gene (reference sequence). CDR3 region: CASSQGGQGKSEAFF. The CDR3 DNA follows: TGTGCCAGCAGCCAAGGGGGACAGGGGAAATCTGAAGCTTTCTTT.

This clone came up a few times. V is TRBV3-1 (or the pseudogene TRBV3-2) and J is TRBJ1-2; D gene uncertain. Germline CDR1 and CDR2: LGHDT and YNNKEL (reference sequence). The germline V and J ends were trimmed by 3 bases and 6 bases, with 8 bases remaining between them. CDR3 length: 12 amino acids. The DNA of the CDR3 is TGTGCCAGCAGCCAGCGGGCCCATGGCTACACCTTC. Protein: CASSQRAHGYTF.

This clone appeared a few times. This chain connects TRBV6-1 to TRBJ2-4, with TRBD1 identical over 8 bases. The CDR3 is 16 amino acids. V gave up 4 bases and J gave up 0 bases; unmatched junction bases: 5. Germline values: CDR1 MNHNS, CDR2 SASEGT. The CDR3 protein is CASSGQTGVAKNIQYF. The DNA of the CDR3 is TGTGCCAGCAGTGGCCAGACAGGGGTAGCCAAAAACATTCAGTACTTC.

The V gene is TRBV18, the J gene TRBJ2-2, with D hard to call. Per the germline V gene, CDR1 is KGHSH and CDR2 is LQKENI. This CDR3 has 12 residues. V lost 5 bases and J lost 7, with 8 bases in between. CDR3 sequence (DNA): TGTGCCAGCTCAGCGAGGTTCGGGGAGCTGTTTTTT. This gives the protein CASSARFGELFF.

The V gene is TRBV5-1, the J gene TRBJ2-3; 12 bases line up with TRBD2. After removal of 4 bases from V and 6 bases from J, the junction contained 9 bases not matched to a gene. The CDR3 is 16 amino acids. Germline lookup yields CDR1 SGHRS and CDR2 YFSETQ. CDR3 in amino acids: CASSAGLAGSSDTQYF. DNA for the CDR3: TGCGCCAGCAGCGCCGGACTAGCGGGGAGTTCTGATACGCAGTATTTT.

The rearrangement uses TRBV19 and TRBJ2-2; perhaps TRBD2 as D (5 bases). Germline V gene data show CDR1 as LNHDA and CDR2 as SQIVND (reference sequence). CDR3 length: 14 residues. V lost 3 bases to trimming and J lost 3 bases, with 8 bases between them. The CDR3 sequence is CASSIRRDTGELFF. The CDR3 DNA follows: TGTGCCAGTAGTATCCGGCGGGACACCGGGGAGCTGTTTTTT.

V usage is TRBV23-1 and J usage is TRBJ2-5; TRBD1 agrees at 11 bases. TRBV23-1 is an open reading frame whose function is uncertain. This CDR3 spans 16 amino acids. The V and J ends lost 4 bases and 4 bases, in that order; junction bases with no gene match: 8. The CDR3 sequence is CASSLFGQGALETQYF. Written as DNA, the CDR3 is TGCGCCAGCAGTCTGTTTGGACAGGGGGCTTTAGAGACCCAGTACTTC.

This chain joins TRBV9 and TRBJ1-2; D gene unclear. V was pared by 5 bases and J by 7 bases, with 18 bases between. CDR1 SGDLS and CDR2 YYNGEE come from the germline V gene. This CDR3 is built from 14 residues. The CDR3 DNA sequence: TGTGCCAGCAGGACCCAGTGGGGTGGACTTGGCTACACCTTC. The encoded protein is CASRTQWGGLGYTF. Supplemented by reference TRBV9 and TRBJ1-2, the full variable domain reads DSGVTQTPKHLITATGQRVTLRCSPRSGDLSVYWYQQSLDQGLQFLIQYYNGEERAKGNILERFSAQQFPDLHSELNLSSLELGDSALYFCASRTQWGGLGYTFGSGTRLTVV.

Here the CDR3 DNA reads TGCGCCAGCAGCTCGACGACTAGGTCAGATACGCAGTATTTT. Translation gives CASSSTTRSDTQYF. This chain connects TRBV5-1 to TRBJ2-3; possible D gene TRBD2, 6 bases. This CDR3 region has 14 residues. Germline CDR1 is SGHRS and CDR2 is YFSETQ. V lost 3 bases, J lost 4 bases, and 12 bases lay in between.

The rearrangement uses TRBV13 and TRBJ2-1; 9 bases are a match to TRBD2. The CDR3 contains 15 residues. Trimming removed 5 bases from V and 4 bases from J; junction bases left unmatched: 6. The germline gives CDR1 PRHDT, CDR2 FYEKMQ (reference sequence). For the CDR3, the DNA is TGTGCCAGCAGCCTTAGCGGGAGAGGTTACAATGAGCAGTTCTTC. Translation gives CASSLSGRGYNEQFF.

The chain combines TRBV24-1 with TRBJ2-5; D gene uncertain. The CDR3 is made up of 12 amino acids. CDR1 and CDR2 (germline): KGHDR, SFDVKD. Trimming left V 6 bases short and J 4 bases short, with 8 bases between. As DNA, the CDR3 is TGTGCCACCAGTAGCCCAAGAGAGACCCAGTACTTC. Its translation is CATSSPRETQYF.

The DNA for the CDR3 is TGTGCCAGCAGCCGGGATCCCGGGGGTGAGCAGTTCTTC. Translation: CASSRDPGGEQFF. The chain employs TRBV12-3 or TRBV12-4 and TRBJ2-1, with D possibly matching TRBD2 (6 bases). CDR3 size: 13 residues. V gave up 6 bases and J gave up 9 bases, with 15 bases separating them.

This chain uses TRBV10-1 with TRBJ2-5, with 7 nucleotides matching TRBD1. From germline, CDR1 is WNHNN and CDR2 SYGVQD (reference sequence). This CDR3 contains 15 residues. The junction had 9 bases not matched to a gene; V was cut back by 4 bases and J by 4 bases. The CDR3, as DNA: TGCGCCAGCAGTGTCCGACAGGGAACGTCAGAGACCCAGTACTTC. Encoded protein: CASSVRQGTSETQYF.

This rearrangement joins TRBV18 to TRBJ1-2, with D maybe TRBD1 (6 bases). Per germline, CDR1 KGHSH and CDR2 LQKENI. The CDR3 covers 12 residues. With 2 bases removed from V and 8 bases from J, the gap between germline ends came to 9 bases. CDR3 residues: CASSPNRDGYTF. The CDR3 nucleotides read TGTGCCAGCTCACCAAACAGGGACGGCTACACCTTC.

The chain links TRBV2 to TRBJ2-1, with TRBD2 matching 8 bases. The germline CDR1 and CDR2 sequences are SNHLY and FYNNEI. V lost 6 bases to trimming and J lost 8 bases; unmatched junction nucleotides: 12. The CDR3 totals 15 residues. CDR3 nucleotide sequence: TGTGCCAGCAGGGATACTAGCGGACTACGGGATGAGCAGTTCTTC. Protein sequence: CASRDTSGLRDEQFF.

The chain combines TRBV24-1 with TRBJ1-2, with D hard to call. The V and J ends lost 4 bases and 3 bases respectively, with 11 bases between them. The germline gives CDR1 KGHDR, CDR2 SFDVKD. The CDR3 totals 14 residues. The CDR3 DNA reads TGTGCCACCAGTGACCGTACAGTTGACTATGGCTACACCTTC. Translating gives CATSDRTVDYGYTF.

This chain joins TRBV11-2 and TRBJ1-1; 10 bases agree with TRBD1. The junction had 4 bases not matched to a gene; V was cut back by 2 bases and J by 4 bases. This CDR3 has 15 residues. CDR1 SGHAT and CDR2 FQNNGV come from the germline V gene. The CDR3 loop reads CASSLRQGARTEAFF. The CDR3 nucleotides read TGTGCCAGCAGCTTACGACAGGGGGCCCGCACTGAAGCTTTCTTT. Full variable domain (rest looked up from reference TRBV11-2 and TRBJ1-1): EAGVAQSPRYKIIEKRQSVAFWCNPISGHATLYWYQQILGQGPKLLIQFQNNGVVDDSQLPKDRFSAERLKGVDSTLKIQPAKLEDSAVYLCASSLRQGARTEAFFGQGTRLTVV.

The chain carries TRBV5-1 and TRBJ2-1; D is perhaps TRBD1 (5 bases). The germline V gene has CDR1 SGHRS and CDR2 YFSETQ. V was pared by 2 bases and J by 5 bases, with 17 bases between. This CDR3 has 16 residues. DNA for the CDR3: TGCGCCAGCAGCTTAACCCTCAACTGGGGCAACAATGAGCAGTTCTTC. Protein product: CASSLTLNWGNNEQFF. Complete variable domain (other parts from reference TRBV5-1 and TRBJ2-1): KAGVTQTPRYLIKTRGQQVTLSCSPISGHRSVSWYQQTPGQGLQFLFEYFSETQRNKGNFPGRFSGRQFSNSRSEMNVSTLELGDSALYLCASSLTLNWGNNEQFFGPGTRLTVL.

The rearrangement links TRBV11-2 to TRBJ2-7, with 8 bases that match TRBD1. This CDR3 has 13 amino acids. Germline CDR1 is SGHAT and CDR2 is FQNNGV. The V gene end was trimmed by 8 bases and the J gene end by 4 bases; junction bases not matched to a gene: 7. The DNA for the CDR3 is TGTGCCAGCTCCCGGACAGGGAGTTACGAGCAGTACTTC. Protein product: CASSRTGSYEQYF. Drawing the rest from reference TRBV11-2 and TRBJ2-7, the complete variable domain is EAGVAQSPRYKIIEKRQSVAFWCNPISGHATLYWYQQILGQGPKLLIQFQNNGVVDDSQLPKDRFSAERLKGVDSTLKIQPAKLEDSAVYLCASSRTGSYEQYFGPGTRLTVT.

This CDR3 is CASSLDLAGGDTGELFF. CDR3 in DNA: TGCGCCAGCAGCCTAGATCTAGCGGGAGGAGATACCGGGGAGCTGTTTTTT. The chain links TRBV5-1 to TRBJ2-2; 11 bases fit TRBD2. The CDR3 covers 17 residues. V was pared by 4 bases and J by 5 bases, with 10 bases of the junction left unmatched. Looked up from germline, CDR1 is SGHRS and CDR2 is YFSETQ.

The rearrangement joins TRBV2 to TRBJ1-2; D perhaps matches TRBD1 (6 bases). Trimming removed 6 bases at V and 9 bases at J, with 20 bases between. The CDR3 is 14 amino acids. The V gene's germline CDR1 is SNHLY and CDR2 FYNNEI. The CDR3 spells CASSQTGLLNRYTF. The CDR3 bases are TGTGCCAGCAGCCAGACAGGCCTTCTTAACCGCTACACCTTC.

On this clone: In the same sample, other DNA sequences code for this CDR3. The chain is built from TRBV7-3 and TRBJ2-3; 8 bases fit TRBD2. The CDR3 is 14 residues long. The V and J ends lost 5 bases and 2 bases, in that order; junction bases with no gene match: 3. The germline V gene has CDR1 SGHTA and CDR2 FQGTGA. CDR3 nucleotide sequence: TGTGCCAGCAGCCCGGGAGGGGTCACAGATACGCAGTATTTT. Its translation: CASSPGGVTDTQYF.

This clone appeared many times. This rearrangement joins TRBV5-1 to TRBJ1-6; unclear D gene. V lost 0 bases and J 7 bases, leaving 8 bases between the germline ends. This CDR3 is built from 14 residues. Germline V lookup: CDR1 SGHRS, CDR2 YFSETQ. CDR3 in DNA: TGCGCCAGCAGCTTGGGGTCGAGGAATTCACCCCTCCACTTT. This encodes CASSLGSRNSPLHF.

This clone was detected only once. This chain connects TRBV7-3 to TRBJ2-3; 8 nucleotides line up with TRBD2. The CDR3 is 14 residues long. CDR1 is SGHTA, CDR2 FQGTGA, per germline. The V and J ends lost 5 bases and 5 bases, in that order; junction bases with no gene match: 6. This CDR3 is CASSRAGVGDTQYF. The DNA of the CDR3 is TGTGCCAGCAGCCGAGCGGGGGTGGGAGATACGCAGTATTTT.

V gene TRBV24-1 combines with J gene TRBJ2-1; 7 bases are shared with TRBD1. This CDR3 contains 15 residues. Looked up from germline, CDR1 is KGHDR and CDR2 is SFDVKD. The V and J ends lost 1 base and 5 bases, in that order; junction bases with no gene match: 4. The DNA for the CDR3 is TGTGCCACCAGTGATTTTCTTGACAGGGACAATGAGCAGTTCTTC. It is translated as CATSDFLDRDNEQFF.

The chain recombines TRBV3-1 (or the pseudogene TRBV3-2) with TRBJ2-6; TRBD1 matches at 10 bases. V shed 6 bases, J shed 2 bases, and the junction held 7 bases outside the gene matches. The CDR3 consists of 17 residues. The germline CDR1 and CDR2 sequences are LGHDT and YNNKEL (reference sequence). The CDR3, as DNA: TGTGCCAGCAGTCAGCCAGGGACAGGGGCTGGGGCCAACGTCCTGACTTTC. It codes for CASSQPGTGAGANVLTF.

This clone turned up a few times. This chain joins TRBV7-7 and TRBJ2-5; TRBD1 might be the D (5 bases). The CDR3 contains 17 residues. The V gene lost 0 bases and the J gene lost 5 bases, with 19 bases spanning the gap. Per germline, CDR1 SSHAT and CDR2 FNYEAQ (reference sequence). Here the CDR3 reads CASSLAWSTGPGETQYF. The CDR3 nucleotides are TGTGCCAGCAGCTTAGCTTGGTCCACAGGCCCCGGGGAGACCCAGTACTTC.

The V gene is TRBV3-1 (or the pseudogene TRBV3-2), the J gene TRBJ2-1, with D possibly being TRBD2 (6 bases). V lost 3 bases and J lost 0, with 12 bases in between. From germline, CDR1 is LGHDT and CDR2 YNNKEL (reference sequence). CDR3 length equals 16 residues. CDR3 sequence (DNA): TGTGCCAGCAGCCACGGCGGGACCGTCTCCTACAATGAGCAGTTCTTC. This codes for CASSHGGTVSYNEQFF.

The chain couples TRBV2 to TRBJ1-5; TRBD1 is a possible D gene (5 bases). This CDR3 is built from 13 residues. CDR1 SNHLY and CDR2 FYNNEI come from the germline V gene. The V and J ends lost 2 bases and 6 bases respectively, with 8 bases between them. The CDR3 is CASSESRVQPQHF. CDR3 bases: TGTGCCAGCAGTGAATCCAGGGTTCAGCCCCAGCATTTT.